This T cell receptor beta chain was documented in a study of blood T cell repertoires in COVID-19. Study background: Specimens from acute and convalescent COVID-19 originated in the United States, Italy and Spain. Sources were T cells, B-cell-depleted T cells, or PBMCs; the material itself was cDNA or gDNA.

In this sample, this clone turned up a few times. The V and J ends lost 4 bases and 0 bases respectively, with 13 bases between them. The CDR3 runs 15 residues. In germline, CDR1 is SGDLS, CDR2 YYNGEE. In the authors' methods: Counts of nucleated cells, estimated from reference gene primer amplification, were obtained. Some clones are missing from TCRdb's copy, which holds only in-frame ones; the method was immunoSEQ multiplex PCR. The V and J calls and the clone size are those of that table, but D and trimming were determined from the DNA. Among 70,000 to 100,000 clones listed, roughly 90% were seen once.

This chain joins TRBV9 and TRBJ1-2; D is undetermined. What was sequenced was peripheral blood. This TCR was sampled from a man older than 75 with active or convalescent COVID-19. CDR3 nucleotides: TGTGCCAGCAGCCCTGCGGCCCTAGCTAACTATGGCTACACCTTC. Its protein product is CASSPAALANYGYTF.